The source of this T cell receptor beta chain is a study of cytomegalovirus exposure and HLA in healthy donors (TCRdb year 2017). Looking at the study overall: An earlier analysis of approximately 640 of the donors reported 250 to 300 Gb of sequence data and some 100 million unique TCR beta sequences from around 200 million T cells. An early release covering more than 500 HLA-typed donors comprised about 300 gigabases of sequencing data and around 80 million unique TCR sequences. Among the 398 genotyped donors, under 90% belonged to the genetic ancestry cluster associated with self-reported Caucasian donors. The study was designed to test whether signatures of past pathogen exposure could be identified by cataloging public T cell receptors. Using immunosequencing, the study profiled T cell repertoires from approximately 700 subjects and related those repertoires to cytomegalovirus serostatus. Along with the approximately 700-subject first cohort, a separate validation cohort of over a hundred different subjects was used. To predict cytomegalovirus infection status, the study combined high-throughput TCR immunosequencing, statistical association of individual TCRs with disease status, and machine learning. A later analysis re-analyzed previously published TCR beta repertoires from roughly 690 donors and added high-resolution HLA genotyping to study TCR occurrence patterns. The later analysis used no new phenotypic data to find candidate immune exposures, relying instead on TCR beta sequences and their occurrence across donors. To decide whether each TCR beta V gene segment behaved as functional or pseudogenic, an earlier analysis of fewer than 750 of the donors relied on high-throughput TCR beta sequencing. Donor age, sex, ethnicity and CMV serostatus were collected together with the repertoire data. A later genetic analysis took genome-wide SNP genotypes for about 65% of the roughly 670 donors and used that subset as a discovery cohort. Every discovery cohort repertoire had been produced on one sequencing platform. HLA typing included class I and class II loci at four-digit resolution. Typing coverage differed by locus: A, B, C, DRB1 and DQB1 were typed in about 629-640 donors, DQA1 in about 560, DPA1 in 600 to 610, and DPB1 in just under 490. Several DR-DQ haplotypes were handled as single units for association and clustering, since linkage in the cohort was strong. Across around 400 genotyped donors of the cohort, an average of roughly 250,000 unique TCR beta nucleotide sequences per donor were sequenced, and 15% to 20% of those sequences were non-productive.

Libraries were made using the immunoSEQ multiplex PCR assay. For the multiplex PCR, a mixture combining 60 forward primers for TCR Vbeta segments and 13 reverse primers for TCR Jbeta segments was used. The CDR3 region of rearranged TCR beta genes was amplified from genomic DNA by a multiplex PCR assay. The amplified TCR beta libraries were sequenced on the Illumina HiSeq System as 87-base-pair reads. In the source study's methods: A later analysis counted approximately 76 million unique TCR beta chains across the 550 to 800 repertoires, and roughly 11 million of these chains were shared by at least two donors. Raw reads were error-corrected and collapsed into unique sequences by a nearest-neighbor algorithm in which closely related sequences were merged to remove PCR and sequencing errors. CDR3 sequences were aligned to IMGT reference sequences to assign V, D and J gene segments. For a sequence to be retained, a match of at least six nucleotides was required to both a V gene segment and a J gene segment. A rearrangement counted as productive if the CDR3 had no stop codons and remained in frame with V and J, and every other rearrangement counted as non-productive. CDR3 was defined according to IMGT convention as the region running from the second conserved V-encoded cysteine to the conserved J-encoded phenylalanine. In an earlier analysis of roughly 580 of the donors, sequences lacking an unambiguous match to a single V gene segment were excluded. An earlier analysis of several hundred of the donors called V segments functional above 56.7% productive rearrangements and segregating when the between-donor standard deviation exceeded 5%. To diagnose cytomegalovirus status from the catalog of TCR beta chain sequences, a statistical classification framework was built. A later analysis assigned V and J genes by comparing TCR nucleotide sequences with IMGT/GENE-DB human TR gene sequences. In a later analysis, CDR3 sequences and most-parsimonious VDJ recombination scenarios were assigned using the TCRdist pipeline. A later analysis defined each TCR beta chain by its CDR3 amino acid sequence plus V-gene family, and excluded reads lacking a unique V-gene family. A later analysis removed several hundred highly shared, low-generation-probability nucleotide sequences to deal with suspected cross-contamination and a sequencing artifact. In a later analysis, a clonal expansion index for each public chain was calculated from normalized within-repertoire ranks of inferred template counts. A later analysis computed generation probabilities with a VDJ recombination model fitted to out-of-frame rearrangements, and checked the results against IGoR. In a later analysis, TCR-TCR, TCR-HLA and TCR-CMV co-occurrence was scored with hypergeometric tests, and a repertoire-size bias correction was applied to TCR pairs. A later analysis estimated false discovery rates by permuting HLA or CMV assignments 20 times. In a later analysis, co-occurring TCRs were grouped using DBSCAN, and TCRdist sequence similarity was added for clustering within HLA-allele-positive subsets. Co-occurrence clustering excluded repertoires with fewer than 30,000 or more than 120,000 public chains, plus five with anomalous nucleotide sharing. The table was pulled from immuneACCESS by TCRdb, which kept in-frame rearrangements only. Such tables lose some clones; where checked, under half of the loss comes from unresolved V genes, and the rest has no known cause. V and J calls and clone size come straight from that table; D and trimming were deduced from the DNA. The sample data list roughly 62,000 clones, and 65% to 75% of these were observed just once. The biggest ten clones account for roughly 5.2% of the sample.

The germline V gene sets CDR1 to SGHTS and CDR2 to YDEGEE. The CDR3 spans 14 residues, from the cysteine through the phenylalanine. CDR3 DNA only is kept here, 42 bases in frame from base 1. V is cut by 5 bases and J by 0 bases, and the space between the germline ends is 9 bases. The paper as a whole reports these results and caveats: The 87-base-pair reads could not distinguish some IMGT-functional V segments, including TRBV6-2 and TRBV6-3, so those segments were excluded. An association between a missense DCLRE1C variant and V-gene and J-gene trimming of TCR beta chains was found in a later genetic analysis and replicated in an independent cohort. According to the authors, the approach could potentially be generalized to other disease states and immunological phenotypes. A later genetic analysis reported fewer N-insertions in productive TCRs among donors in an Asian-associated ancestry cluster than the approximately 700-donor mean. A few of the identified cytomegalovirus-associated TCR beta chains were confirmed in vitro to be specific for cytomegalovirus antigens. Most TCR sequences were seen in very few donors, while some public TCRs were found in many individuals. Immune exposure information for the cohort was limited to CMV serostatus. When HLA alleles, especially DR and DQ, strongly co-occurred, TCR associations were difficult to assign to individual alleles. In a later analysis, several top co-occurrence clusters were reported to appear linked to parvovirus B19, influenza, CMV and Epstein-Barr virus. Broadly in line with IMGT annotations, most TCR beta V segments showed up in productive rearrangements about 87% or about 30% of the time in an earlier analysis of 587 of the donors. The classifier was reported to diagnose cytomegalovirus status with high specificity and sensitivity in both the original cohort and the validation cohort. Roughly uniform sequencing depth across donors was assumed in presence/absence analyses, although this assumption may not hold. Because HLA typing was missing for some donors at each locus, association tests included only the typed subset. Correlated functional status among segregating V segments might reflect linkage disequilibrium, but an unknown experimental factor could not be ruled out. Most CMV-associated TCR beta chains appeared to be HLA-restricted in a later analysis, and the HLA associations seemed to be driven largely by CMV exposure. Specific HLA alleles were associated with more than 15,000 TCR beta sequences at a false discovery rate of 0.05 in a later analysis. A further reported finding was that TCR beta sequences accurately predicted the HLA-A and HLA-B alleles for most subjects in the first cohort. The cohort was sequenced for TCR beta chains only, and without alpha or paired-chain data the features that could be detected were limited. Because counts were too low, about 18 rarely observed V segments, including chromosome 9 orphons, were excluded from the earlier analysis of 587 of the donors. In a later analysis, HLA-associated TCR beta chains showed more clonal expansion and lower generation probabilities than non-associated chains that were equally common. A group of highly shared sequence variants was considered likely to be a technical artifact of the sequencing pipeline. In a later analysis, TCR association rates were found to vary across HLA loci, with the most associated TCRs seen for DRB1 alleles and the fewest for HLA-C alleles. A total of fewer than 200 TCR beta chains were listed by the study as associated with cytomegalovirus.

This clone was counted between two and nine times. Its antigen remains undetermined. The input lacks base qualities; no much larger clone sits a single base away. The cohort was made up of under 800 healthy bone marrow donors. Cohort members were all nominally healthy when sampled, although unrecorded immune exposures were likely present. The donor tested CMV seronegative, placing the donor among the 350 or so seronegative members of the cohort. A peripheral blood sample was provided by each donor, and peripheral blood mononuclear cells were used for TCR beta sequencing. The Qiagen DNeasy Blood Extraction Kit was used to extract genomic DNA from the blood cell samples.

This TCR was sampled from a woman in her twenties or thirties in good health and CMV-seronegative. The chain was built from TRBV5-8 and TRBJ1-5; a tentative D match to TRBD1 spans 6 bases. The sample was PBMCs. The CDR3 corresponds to CASSYRDSNQPQHF. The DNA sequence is TGTGCCAGCAGTTACAGGGATAGCAATCAGCCCCAGCATTTT.